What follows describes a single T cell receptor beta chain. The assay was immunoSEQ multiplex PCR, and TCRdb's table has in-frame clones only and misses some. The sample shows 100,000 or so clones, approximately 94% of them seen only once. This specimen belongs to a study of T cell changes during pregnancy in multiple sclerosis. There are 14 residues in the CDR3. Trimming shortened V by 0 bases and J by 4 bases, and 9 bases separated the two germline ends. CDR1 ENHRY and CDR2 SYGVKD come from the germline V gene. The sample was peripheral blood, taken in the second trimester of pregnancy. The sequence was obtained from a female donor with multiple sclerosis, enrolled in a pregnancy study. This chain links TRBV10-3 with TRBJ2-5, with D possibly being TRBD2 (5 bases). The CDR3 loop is CAISESGGGETQYF. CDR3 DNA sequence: TGTGCCATCAGTGAGTCCGGAGGAGGAGAGACCCAGTACTTC.